This TCR beta chain was recovered during a study of regulatory T cells in long-lasting Graves disease. Study information: The term persistent Graves' disease signified upward of 5 years on antithyroid drugs with positive TSH receptor antibodies.

Study results and caveats: Possibly, accuracy suffered from the small sample size. Persistent-disease Graves' patients showed less TCR diversity than new cases.

Both iRepertoire HTBI primers and Arm-PCR of CDR3 regions were used to build the TCR beta libraries. Via MiXCR, TCRdb re-called the multiplex PCR reads, giving one row per CDR3 protein. This repertoire shows a few hundred thousand distinct CDR3 sequences, less than 30% found once; its top ten account for 25% to 35%. Stated time point: persistent/refractory GD, antithyroid drugs over 5 years with positive TRAb. PBMC RNA served as the TCR library source. This clonotype was recorded many times. Its antigen is still unknown. The CDR3 consists of 15 residues. V lost 7 bases and J lost 2, with 17 bases in between. CDR1 is SNHLY and CDR2 is FYNNEI in the germline V gene.

The V call is TRBV2, the J call TRBJ2-5; D call uncertain. Sequencing was performed on peripheral blood mononuclear cells (PBMCs), taken when the disease was refractory, from a patient treated with antithyroid drugs. This TCR derives from a woman aged 40 to 55 with Graves disease. Here the CDR3 reads CASIGVSAFQETQYF. CDR3 nucleotides: TGTGCCAGCATAGGAGTCAGCGCCTTTCAAGAGACCCAGTACTTC. Drawing the rest from reference TRBV2 and TRBJ2-5, the complete variable domain is EPEVTQTPSHQVTQMGQEVILRCVPISNHLYFYWYRQILGQKVEFLVSFYNNEISEKSEIFDDQFSVERPDGSNFTLKIRSTKLEDSAMYFCASIGVSAFQETQYFGPGTRLLVL.